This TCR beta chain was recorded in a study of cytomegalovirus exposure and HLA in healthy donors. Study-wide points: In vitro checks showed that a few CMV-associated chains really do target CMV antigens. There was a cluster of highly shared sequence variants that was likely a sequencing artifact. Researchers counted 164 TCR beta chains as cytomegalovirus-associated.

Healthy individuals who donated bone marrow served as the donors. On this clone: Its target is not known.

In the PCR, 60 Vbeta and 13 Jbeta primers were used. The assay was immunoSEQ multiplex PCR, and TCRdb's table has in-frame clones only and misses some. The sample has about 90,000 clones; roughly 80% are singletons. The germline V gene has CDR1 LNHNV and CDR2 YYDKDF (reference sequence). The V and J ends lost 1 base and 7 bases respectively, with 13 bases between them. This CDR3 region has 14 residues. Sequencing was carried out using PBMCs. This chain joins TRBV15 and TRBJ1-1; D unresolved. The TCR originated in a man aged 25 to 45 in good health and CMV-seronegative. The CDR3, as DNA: TGTGCCACCAGCAGAGCCCAGACAAAGGATGAAGCTTTCTTT. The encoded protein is CATSRAQTKDEAFF.